This T cell receptor beta chain was identified during a study of blood T cell repertoires in COVID-19. Study-level background: Italy, Spain and the United States were the sources of the convalescent and acute COVID-19 samples. In each case, the material was cDNA or gDNA derived from T cells, B-cell-depleted T cells, or PBMCs.

In the original processing: For nucleated cells, counts were estimated from reference gene primer amplification. Assay used: immunoSEQ multiplex PCR; TCRdb lists only in-frame clones, some missing. V, J and clone size were drawn from that table, and D and trimming were deduced from the DNA. The sample comprises under 200,000 clones, approximately 80% of which are singletons, and 3.7% rests with the top ten. Unmatched junction bases numbered 12, after V lost 6 bases and J lost 6 bases. The CDR3 length is 15 residues. Germline CDR1 and CDR2: SNHLY and FYNNEI. The chain carries TRBV2 and TRBJ2-5; 8 nucleotides line up with TRBD1. Sequenced input: peripheral blood. This TCR came from a woman aged 80 or over with acute or convalescent COVID-19. The CDR3 loop is CASSSDRGGWKTQYF. The CDR3 DNA is TGTGCCAGCAGCTCTGACAGGGGAGGATGGAAGACCCAGTACTTC.